This T cell receptor beta chain came from a study of T cell changes during pregnancy in multiple sclerosis. Measured with immunoSEQ multiplex PCR; TCRdb has only the in-frame clones, and not every one. The sample records 70,000 to 95,000 clones, over 85% being singletons. With V trimmed by 4 bases and J by 7 bases, 12 bases remained unmatched. Germline CDR1 SGHKS, CDR2 YYEKEE (reference sequence). CDR3 length: 15 residues. This receptor was taken from a female donor in good health, enrolled as a control in a pregnancy study. The sample in question was peripheral blood, obtained in the second trimester of pregnancy. The chain couples TRBV5-5 to TRBJ2-7, with 9 bases aligning to TRBD1. Here the CDR3 reads CASSQPGQGLEEQYF. CDR3 in DNA: TGTGCCAGCAGCCAGCCGGGACAGGGCTTGGAGGAGCAGTACTTC.